The following is a TCR beta chain sequence with its context. The CDR3 is made up of 14 amino acids. Germline assignment: CDR1 MRHNA and CDR2 SNTAGT. Trimming cost V 4 bases and J 0 bases; bases outside gene matches: 0. In the authors' methods: Amplification with reference gene primers provided the estimates of nucleated cell counts. Profiling relied on immunoSEQ multiplex PCR, and the TCRdb table lists in-frame clones only, not all of them. That table is the source of V, J and clone size, and D and trimming were worked out from the DNA. The sample comprises some 96,000 clones, roughly 88% of which are singletons, and 5% rests with the top ten. These data originate in a study of blood T cell repertoires in COVID-19. Study overall: Whether acute or convalescent, the COVID-19 samples came from the United States, Italy and Spain. PBMCs, B-cell-depleted T cells, or T cells were the source of the cDNA or gDNA that made up the material.

The chain links TRBV6-4 to TRBJ2-3, with 8 bases fitting TRBD2. This receptor was obtained from a human donor in a cohort sampled during active COVID-19. Source material: peripheral blood. The CDR3 region is CASSASGSTDTQYF. The CDR3 nucleotides read TGTGCCAGCAGTGCTAGCGGGAGCACAGATACGCAGTATTTT.